This record concerns one T cell receptor beta chain sequence. Antigen specificity is unknown. Each CDR3 protein gets one entry after TCRdb re-called the 5' RACE reads with MiXCR. The table has 750,000 to 950,000 distinct CDR3 sequences, 9% to 15% seen once; the top ten hold around 1.6%. The CDR3 runs to 16 residues. V lost 0 bases and J lost 8, with 18 bases in between. Germline values: CDR1 SGHRS, CDR2 YFSETQ. The source of the sample is a study of identical twins. Study-level results: Fewer insertions characterized abundant cord blood beta clonotypes, whereas memory repertoires showed none. In zero-insertion analyses, partial confounding could arise from invariant MAIT and iNKT cells.

The same data also went into a second study, on yellow fever vaccine responses in identical twins.

This receptor was obtained from a woman between 18 and 29 years old in good health. The source material was PBMCs. This chain connects TRBV5-1 to TRBJ2-1, with unresolved D. This CDR3 is CASSLGTATFNYEQFF. CDR3 coding DNA: TGCGCCAGCAGCTTGGGAACAGCCACGTTTAACTATGAGCAGTTCTTC.